This T cell receptor beta chain comes out of a study of T cells expressing NK-cell markers. With UMIs, 5'RACE template switching was used to make TCR beta cDNA. TCRdb processed the 5' RACE reads again and assigns one entry to each CDR3 protein, with no DNA. This sample's clone table lists 350,000 to 450,000 distinct CDR3 sequences. Sequenced input: blood T cells: a sorted CD56 or NKG2C T cell subset, CD4+ or CD8+ T cells, or bulk PBMC T cells (not recorded which). The sequence derives from a man aged 18 to 69 in good health.

The CDR3 sequence: CASSFTPTVPGGYTF. V usage is TRBV5-1 and J usage is TRBJ1-2. The CDR3 is 15 residues long. The germline CDR1 and CDR2 sequences are SGHRS and YFSETQ.